These 7 T cell receptor beta chains share one sample of origin, sequenced in a study of T-cell reconstitution after alpha-beta-depleted transplantation in children. Using unique molecular identifiers, the investigators prepared the TCRbeta library. MiXCR, run by TCRdb on the PCR reads, gives a single entry per CDR3 protein. This sample has 350,000 to 500,000 distinct CDR3 sequences, with around two fifths found just once. The source was PBMCs, collected before TCRalphabeta/CD19-depleted stem cell transplant. These receptors were obtained from a girl aged 2-15 years with aplastic anemia, due to receive a stem cell transplant.

The V call is TRBV9, the J call TRBJ2-1; D possibly corresponds to TRBD1 (5 bases). The CDR3 has 13 residues. Germline loops: CDR1 SGDLS, CDR2 YYNGEE. Trimming removed 3 bases at V and 8 bases at J, with 12 bases between. Written as DNA, the CDR3 is TGTGCCAGCAGCGAAATAGGGGTGGATGAGCAGTTCTTC. It codes for CASSEIGVDEQFF.

This clonotype was picked up a small number of times. DNA of the CDR3: TGTGCTAGTGCTTCATTACCGGGACTAGCGGGAGTAGATCGTGGGGCCAACGTCCTGACTTTC. Residues: CASASLPGLAGVDRGANVLTF. This rearrangement joins TRBV12-5 to TRBJ2-6; 14 nucleotides match TRBD2. Looked up from germline, CDR1 is LGHNT and CDR2 is FRNRAP. This CDR3 is 21 amino acids long. The trim removed 7 bases at V and 3 bases at J, leaving 17 bases unmatched.

This clonotype was observed at least ten times. The rearrangement links TRBV18 to TRBJ2-5; D possibly corresponds to TRBD1 (6 bases). Germline CDR1 reads KGHSH; CDR2 reads LQKENI. Trimming cost V 4 bases and J 4 bases, with 19 bases left between them. The CDR3 is made up of 16 amino acids. For the CDR3, the DNA is TGTGCCAGCTCACAACCCAAGCTCTCAGGGGCAGAGACCCAGTACTTC. It codes for CASSQPKLSGAETQYF.

The chain joins TRBV28 to TRBJ2-5; D call uncertain. Trimming took off 5 bases at V and 5 bases at J, with 12 bases between the two ends. The CDR3 loop spans 13 amino acids. Germline CDR1 and CDR2: MDHEN and SYDVKM. The CDR3 is CASSPESVETQYF. In DNA, the CDR3 is TGTGCCAGCAGTCCCGAGAGCGTGGAGACCCAGTACTTC. Using reference TRBV28 and TRBJ2-5 for the parts outside the CDR3, the full variable domain is DVKVTQSSRYLVKRTGEKVFLECVQDMDHENMFWYRQDPGLGLRLIYFSYDVKMKEKGDIPEGYSVSREKKERFSLILESASTNQTSMYLCASSPESVETQYFGPGTRLLVL.

The chain carries TRBV29-1 and TRBJ2-5, with 10 bases matching TRBD1. Germline CDR1 is SQVTM and CDR2 is ANQGSEA. After removal of 5 bases from V and 3 bases from J, the junction contained 12 bases not matched to a gene. This CDR3 contains 16 residues. The CDR3 nucleotides are TGCAGCGTTACCGCGCCGGGACAGGGGAAAAAAGAGACCCAGTACTTC. Translated, it gives CSVTAPGQGKKETQYF. Based on the CDR3 plus reference TRBV29-1 and TRBJ2-5, the full variable domain is SAVISQKPSRDICQRGTSLTIQCQVDSQVTMMFWYRQQPGQSLTLIATANQGSEATYESGFVIDKFPISRPNLTFSTLTVSNMSPEDSSIYLCSVTAPGQGKKETQYFGPGTRLLVL.

This clonotype was seen at least ten times. The rearrangement uses TRBV20-1 and TRBJ1-2; TRBD1 is a possible D gene (5 bases). Germline V gene sequence: CDR1 DFQATT, CDR2 SNEGSKA (reference sequence). The CDR3 sequence is 14 residues long. Trimming took 5 bases from V and 5 from J, leaving 18 bases between them. The CDR3 is CSAPQNGAAYGYTF. The CDR3 DNA reads TGCAGTGCTCCTCAAAATGGGGCCGCATATGGCTACACCTTC.

The CDR3 sequence: CSAPRTTTDTQYF. Here the CDR3 DNA reads TGCAGTGCTCCTCGGACCACGACAGATACGCAGTATTTT. This chain uses TRBV20-1 with TRBJ2-3; no definite D call. V lost 5 bases and J lost 3, with 12 bases in between. The CDR3 runs 13 residues. From germline, CDR1 is DFQATT and CDR2 SNEGSKA (reference sequence).